This TCR beta chain was identified in a study of blood T cell repertoires in COVID-19. Sequencing was performed with immunoSEQ multiplex PCR; in TCRdb, only in-frame clones are kept and a portion is missing. Of more than 60,000 clones listed, around 85% were seen once; the top ten hold about 18%. Germline V gene data show CDR1 as MNHEY and CDR2 as SVGEGT. This CDR3 contains 13 residues. The ends were cut back, 2 bases at V and 5 bases at J, with 10 bases in the middle. The specimen was peripheral blood. This chain connects TRBV6-2 or TRBV6-3 to TRBJ2-7; weak D call: TRBD2 (7 bases). This receptor was obtained from a human donor in a cohort sampled during active COVID-19. CDR3 DNA sequence: TGTGCCAGCAGTTACGCGGGGGCGGACGAGCAGTACTTC. Translating gives CASSYAGADEQYF.